This section outlines one TCR beta chain sequence together with its context. The length of the CDR3 is 15 residues. The V segment lost 4 bases and the J segment 4 bases; nucleotides outside the gene matches: 6. Germline V CDR1 and CDR2: MGHDK, SYGVNS. Source study methods: Amplified reference gene primers provided the basis for estimating nucleated cell counts. Sequenced by immunoSEQ multiplex PCR; TCRdb stores in-frame clones only, minus some. The D gene and trimming were derived from the DNA, and the V and J assignments and clone size from that table. This sample has over 50,000 clones; almost 85% occur once, and the top ten carry 14% to 15%. These data originate in a study of blood T cell repertoires in COVID-19. Study context: Italy, Spain and the United States were the sources of the convalescent and acute COVID-19 samples. The cDNA or gDNA used as material had been derived from T cells, B-cell-depleted T cells, or PBMCs.

Sample: peripheral blood. V usage is TRBV25-1 and J usage is TRBJ2-1, with 8 bases identical to TRBD1. The receptor's source is a human donor in a cohort sampled during active COVID-19. CDR3 DNA sequence: TGTGCCAGCAGTGGTGGACAGGGTTTGTACAATGAGCAGTTCTTC. The encoded protein is CASSGGQGLYNEQFF.